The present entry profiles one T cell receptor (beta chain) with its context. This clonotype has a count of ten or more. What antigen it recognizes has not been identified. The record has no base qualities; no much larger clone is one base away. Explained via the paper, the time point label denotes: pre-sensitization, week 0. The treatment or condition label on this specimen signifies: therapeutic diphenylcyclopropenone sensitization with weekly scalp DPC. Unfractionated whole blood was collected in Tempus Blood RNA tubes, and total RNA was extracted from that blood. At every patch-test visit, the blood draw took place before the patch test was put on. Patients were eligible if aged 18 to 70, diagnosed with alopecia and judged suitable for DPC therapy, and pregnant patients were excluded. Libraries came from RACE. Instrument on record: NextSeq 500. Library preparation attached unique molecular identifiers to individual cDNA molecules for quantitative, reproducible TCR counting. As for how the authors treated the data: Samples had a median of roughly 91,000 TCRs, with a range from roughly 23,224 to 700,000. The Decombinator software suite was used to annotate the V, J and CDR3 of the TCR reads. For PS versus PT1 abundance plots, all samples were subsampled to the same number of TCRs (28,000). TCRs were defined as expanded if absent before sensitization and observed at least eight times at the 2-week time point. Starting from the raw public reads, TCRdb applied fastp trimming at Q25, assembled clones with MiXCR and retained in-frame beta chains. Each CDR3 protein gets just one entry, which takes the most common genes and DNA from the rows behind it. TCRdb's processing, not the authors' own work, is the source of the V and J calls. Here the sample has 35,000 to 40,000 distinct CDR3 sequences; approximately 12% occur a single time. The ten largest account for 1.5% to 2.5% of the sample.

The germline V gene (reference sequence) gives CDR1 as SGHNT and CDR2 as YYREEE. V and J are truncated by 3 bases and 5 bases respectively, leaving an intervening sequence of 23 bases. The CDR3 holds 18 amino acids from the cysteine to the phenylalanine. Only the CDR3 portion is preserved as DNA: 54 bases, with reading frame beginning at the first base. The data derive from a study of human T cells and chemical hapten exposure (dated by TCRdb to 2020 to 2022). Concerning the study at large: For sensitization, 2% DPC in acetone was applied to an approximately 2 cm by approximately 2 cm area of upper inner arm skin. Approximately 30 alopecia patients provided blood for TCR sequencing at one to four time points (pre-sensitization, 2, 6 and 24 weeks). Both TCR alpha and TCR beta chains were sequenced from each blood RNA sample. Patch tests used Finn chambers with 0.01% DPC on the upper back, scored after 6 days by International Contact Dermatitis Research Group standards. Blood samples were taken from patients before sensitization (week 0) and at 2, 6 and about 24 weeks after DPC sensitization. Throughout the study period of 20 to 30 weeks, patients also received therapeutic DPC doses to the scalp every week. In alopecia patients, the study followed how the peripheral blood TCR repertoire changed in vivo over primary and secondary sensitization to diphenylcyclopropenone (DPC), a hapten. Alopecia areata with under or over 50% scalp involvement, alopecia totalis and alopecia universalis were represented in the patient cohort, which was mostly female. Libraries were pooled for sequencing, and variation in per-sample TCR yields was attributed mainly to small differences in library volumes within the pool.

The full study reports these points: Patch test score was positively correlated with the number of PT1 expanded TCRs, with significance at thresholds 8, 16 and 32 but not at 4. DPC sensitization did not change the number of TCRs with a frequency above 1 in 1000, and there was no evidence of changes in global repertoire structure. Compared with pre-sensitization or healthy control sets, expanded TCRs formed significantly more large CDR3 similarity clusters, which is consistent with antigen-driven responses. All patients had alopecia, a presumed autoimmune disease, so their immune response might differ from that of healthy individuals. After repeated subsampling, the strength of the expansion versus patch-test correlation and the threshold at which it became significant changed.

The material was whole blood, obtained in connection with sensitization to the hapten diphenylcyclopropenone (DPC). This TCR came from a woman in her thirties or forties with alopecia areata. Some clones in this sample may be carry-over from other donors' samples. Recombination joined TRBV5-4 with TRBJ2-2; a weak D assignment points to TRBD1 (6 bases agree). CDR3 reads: CASSSSDSWAKGTGELFF. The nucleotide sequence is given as TGTGCCAGCAGCTCATCGGACAGTTGGGCTAAAGGGACCGGGGAGCTGTTTTTT.